This T cell receptor beta chain was retrieved from a study of blood T cell repertoires in COVID-19. At the level of the study: COVID-19 samples collected from the United States, Italy and Spain covered acute and convalescent phases. Sources were T cells, B-cell-depleted T cells, or PBMCs; the material itself was cDNA or gDNA.

V shed 6 bases and J shed 1 base, with 9 bases lying between them. Germline lookup yields CDR1 SQVTM and CDR2 ANQGSEA. The CDR3 totals 12 residues. Per the original data handling: Reference gene primer amplification in the assay estimated nucleated cell counts. Some clones are missing from TCRdb's copy, which holds only in-frame ones; the method was immunoSEQ multiplex PCR. V and J calls and clone size are those listed in that table; D and trimming were worked out from the DNA. The sample lists about 43,000 clones, around 81% occurring once. The TCR originated in a woman of 80 years or more with acute or convalescent COVID-19. The source material was peripheral blood. The rearrangement links TRBV29-1 to TRBJ2-5; TRBD1 is a possible D gene (5 bases). Here the CDR3 DNA reads TGCAGCGTGGGGCTCGGCCAAGAGACCCAGTACTTC. It specifies CSVGLGQETQYF.